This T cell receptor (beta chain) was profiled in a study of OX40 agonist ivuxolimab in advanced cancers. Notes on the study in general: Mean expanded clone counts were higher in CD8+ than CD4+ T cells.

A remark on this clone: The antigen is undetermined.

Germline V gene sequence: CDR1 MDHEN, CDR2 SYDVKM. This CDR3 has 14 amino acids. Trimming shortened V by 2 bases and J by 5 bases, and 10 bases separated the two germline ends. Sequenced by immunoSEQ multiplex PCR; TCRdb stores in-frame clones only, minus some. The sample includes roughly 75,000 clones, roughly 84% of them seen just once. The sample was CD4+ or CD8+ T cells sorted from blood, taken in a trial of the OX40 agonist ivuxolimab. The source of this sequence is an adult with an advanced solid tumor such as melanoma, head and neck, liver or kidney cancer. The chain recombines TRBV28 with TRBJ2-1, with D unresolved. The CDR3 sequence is CASSLIGPDNEQFF. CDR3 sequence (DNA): TGTGCCAGCAGTTTAATCGGACCGGACAATGAGCAGTTCTTC.